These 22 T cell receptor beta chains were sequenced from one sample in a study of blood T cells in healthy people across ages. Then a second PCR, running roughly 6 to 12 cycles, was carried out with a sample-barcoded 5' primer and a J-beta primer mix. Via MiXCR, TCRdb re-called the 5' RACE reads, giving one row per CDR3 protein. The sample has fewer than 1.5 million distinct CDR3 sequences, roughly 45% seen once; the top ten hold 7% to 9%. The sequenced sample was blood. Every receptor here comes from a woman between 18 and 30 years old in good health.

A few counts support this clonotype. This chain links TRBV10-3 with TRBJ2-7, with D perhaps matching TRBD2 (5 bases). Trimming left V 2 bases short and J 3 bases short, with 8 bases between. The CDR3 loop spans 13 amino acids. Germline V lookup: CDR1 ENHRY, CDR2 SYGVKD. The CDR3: CAISEEGLYEQYF. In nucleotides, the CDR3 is TGTGCCATCAGTGAGGAGGGTCTCTACGAGCAGTACTTC.

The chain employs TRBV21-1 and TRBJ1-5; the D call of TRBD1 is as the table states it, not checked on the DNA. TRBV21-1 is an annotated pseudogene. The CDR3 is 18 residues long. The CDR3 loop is CASSVPRGLTGRNQPQHF. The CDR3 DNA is TGTGCCAGCAGCGTCCCCAGGGGCCTGACAGGGAGGAATCAGCCCCAGCATTTT.

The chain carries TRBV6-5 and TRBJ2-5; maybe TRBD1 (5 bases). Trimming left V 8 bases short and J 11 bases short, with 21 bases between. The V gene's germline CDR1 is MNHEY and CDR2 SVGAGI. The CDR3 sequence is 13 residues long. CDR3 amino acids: CASSPPGHSGQYF. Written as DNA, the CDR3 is TGTGCCAGCTCCCCCCCCGGACATTCAGGGCAGTACTTC.

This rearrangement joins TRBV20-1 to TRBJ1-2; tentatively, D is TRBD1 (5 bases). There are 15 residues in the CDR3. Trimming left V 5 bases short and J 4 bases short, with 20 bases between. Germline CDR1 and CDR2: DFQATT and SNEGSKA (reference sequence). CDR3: CSAPPQQLTVYGYTF. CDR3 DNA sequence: TGCAGTGCTCCTCCGCAACAGTTGACAGTCTATGGCTACACCTTC.

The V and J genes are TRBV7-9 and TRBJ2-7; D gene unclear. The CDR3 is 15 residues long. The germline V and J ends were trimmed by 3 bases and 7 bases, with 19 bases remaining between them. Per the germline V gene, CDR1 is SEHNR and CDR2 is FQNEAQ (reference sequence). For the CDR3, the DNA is TGTGCCAGCAGCTTGGGCGGAATGTTTTACAATGAGCAGTACTTC. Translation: CASSLGGMFYNEQYF.

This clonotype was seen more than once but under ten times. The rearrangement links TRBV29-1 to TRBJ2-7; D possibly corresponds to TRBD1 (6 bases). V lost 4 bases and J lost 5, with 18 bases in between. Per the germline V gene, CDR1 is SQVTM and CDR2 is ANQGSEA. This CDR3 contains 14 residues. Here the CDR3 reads CSVGPRGPGNEQYF. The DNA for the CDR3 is TGCAGCGTTGGCCCCAGGGGTCCTGGGAACGAGCAGTACTTC.

This CDR3 reads CAWSVRHGDTQYF. Here the CDR3 DNA reads TGTGCCTGGAGTGTACGACACGGAGATACGCAGTATTTT. The rearrangement links TRBV30 to TRBJ2-3; D remains unclear. CDR3 length equals 13 residues. Germline CDR1 and CDR2: GTSNPN and SVGIG (reference sequence). V was trimmed by 0 bases and J by 5 bases, leaving 9 bases between them.

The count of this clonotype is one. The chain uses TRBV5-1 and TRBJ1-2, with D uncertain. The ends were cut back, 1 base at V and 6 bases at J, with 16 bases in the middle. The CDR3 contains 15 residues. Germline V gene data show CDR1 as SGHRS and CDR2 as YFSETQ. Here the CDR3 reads CASSLNGELGHGYTF. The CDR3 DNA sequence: TGCGCCAGCAGCTTGAACGGGGAGCTTGGCCATGGCTACACCTTC.

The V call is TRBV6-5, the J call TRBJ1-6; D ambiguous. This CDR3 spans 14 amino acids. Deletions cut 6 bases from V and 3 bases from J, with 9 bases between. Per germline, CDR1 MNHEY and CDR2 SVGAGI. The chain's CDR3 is CASSRTVYNSPLHF. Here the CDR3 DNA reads TGTGCCAGCAGCAGGACCGTCTATAATTCACCCCTCCACTTT.

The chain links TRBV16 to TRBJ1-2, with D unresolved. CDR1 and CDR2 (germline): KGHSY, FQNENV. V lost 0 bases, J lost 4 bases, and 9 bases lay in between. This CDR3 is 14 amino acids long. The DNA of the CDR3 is TGTGCCAGCAGCCAATCAATCGGGCCCTATGGCTACACCTTC. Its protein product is CASSQSIGPYGYTF.

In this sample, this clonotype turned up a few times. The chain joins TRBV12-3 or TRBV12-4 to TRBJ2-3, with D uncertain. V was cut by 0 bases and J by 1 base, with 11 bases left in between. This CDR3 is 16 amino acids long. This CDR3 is CASSLAETPRTDTQYF. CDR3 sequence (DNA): TGTGCCAGCAGTTTAGCTGAGACACCACGCACAGATACGCAGTATTTT.

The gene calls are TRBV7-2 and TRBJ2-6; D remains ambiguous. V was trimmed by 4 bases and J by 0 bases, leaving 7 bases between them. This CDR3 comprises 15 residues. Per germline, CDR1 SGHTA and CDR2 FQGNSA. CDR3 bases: TGTGCCAGCAGCTCAGGCTGCTCTGGGGCCAACGTCCTGACTTTC. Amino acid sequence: CASSSGCSGANVLTF.

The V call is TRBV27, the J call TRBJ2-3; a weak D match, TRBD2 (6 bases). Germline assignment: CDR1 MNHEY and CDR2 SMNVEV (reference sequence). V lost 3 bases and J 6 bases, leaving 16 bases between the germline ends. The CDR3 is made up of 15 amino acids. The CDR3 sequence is CASSFGGPYSDTQYF. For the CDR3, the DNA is TGTGCCAGCAGTTTCGGAGGGCCGTATTCGGATACGCAGTATTTT.

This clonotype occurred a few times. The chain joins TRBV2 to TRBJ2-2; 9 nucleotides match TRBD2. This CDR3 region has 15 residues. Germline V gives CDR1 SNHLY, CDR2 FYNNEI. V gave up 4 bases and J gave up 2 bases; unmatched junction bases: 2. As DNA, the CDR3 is TGTGCCAGCAGTGTAGCGGGAGTTAACACCGGGGAGCTGTTTTTT. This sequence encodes CASSVAGVNTGELFF.

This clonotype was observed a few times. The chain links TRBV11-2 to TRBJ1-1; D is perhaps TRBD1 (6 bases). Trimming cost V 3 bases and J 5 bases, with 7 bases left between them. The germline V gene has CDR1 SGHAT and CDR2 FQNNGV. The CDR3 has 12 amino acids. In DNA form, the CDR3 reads TGTGCCAGCAGCTTTCAGGGGACTGAAGCTTTCTTT. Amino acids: CASSFQGTEAFF.

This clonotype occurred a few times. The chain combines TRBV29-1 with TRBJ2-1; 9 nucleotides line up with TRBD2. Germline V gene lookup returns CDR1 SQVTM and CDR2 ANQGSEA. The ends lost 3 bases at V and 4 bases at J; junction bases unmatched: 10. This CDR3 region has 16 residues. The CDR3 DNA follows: TGCAGCGTTGATGCGACTAGCGGTGACCGTTACAATGAGCAGTTCTTC. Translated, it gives CSVDATSGDRYNEQFF.

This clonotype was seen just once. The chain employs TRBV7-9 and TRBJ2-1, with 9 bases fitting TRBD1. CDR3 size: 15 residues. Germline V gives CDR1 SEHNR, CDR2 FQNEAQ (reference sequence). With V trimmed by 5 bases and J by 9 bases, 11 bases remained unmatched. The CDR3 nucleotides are TGTGCCAGCAGCCCGGGGACAGGGTCTTCGGGTGAGCAGTTCTTC. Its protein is CASSPGTGSSGEQFF.

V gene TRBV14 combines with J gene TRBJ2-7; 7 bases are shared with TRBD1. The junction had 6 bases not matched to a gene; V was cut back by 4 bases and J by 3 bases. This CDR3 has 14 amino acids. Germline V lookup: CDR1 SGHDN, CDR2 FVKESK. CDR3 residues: CASSPRTGFYEQYF. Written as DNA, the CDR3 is TGTGCCAGCAGCCCCCGGACAGGCTTCTACGAGCAGTACTTC.

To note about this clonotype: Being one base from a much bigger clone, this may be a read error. The CDR3 DNA reads TGTGCCAGCAAGGGAGGGGGCTACGAGCAGTACTTC. Translation gives CASKGGGYEQYF. The chain combines TRBV2 with TRBJ2-4; tentative D call: TRBD2 (7 bases). The J call may be wrong; the DNA end is better matched by TRBJ2-7. CDR1 is SNHLY and CDR2 is FYNNEI in the germline V gene. The CDR3 is 12 residues long.

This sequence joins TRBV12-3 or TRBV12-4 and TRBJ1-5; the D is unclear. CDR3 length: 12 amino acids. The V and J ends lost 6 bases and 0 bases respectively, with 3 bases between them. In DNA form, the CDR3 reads TGTGCCAGCAGGCGTAGCAATCAGCCCCAGCATTTT. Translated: CASRRSNQPQHF.

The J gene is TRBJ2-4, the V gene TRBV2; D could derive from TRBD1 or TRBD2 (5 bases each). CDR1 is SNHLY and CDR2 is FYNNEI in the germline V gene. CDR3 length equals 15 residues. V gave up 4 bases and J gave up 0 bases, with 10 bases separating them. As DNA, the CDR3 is TGTGCCAGCAGTGGGAGGACAATAGCCAAAAACATTCAGTACTTC. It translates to CASSGRTIAKNIQYF.

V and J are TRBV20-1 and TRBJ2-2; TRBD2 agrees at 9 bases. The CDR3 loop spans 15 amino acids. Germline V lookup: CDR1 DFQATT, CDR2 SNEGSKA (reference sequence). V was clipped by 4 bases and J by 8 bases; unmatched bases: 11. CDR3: CSATGTSLGRGELFF. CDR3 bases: TGCAGTGCTACGGGGACTAGCCTCGGTAGGGGGGAGCTGTTTTTT.